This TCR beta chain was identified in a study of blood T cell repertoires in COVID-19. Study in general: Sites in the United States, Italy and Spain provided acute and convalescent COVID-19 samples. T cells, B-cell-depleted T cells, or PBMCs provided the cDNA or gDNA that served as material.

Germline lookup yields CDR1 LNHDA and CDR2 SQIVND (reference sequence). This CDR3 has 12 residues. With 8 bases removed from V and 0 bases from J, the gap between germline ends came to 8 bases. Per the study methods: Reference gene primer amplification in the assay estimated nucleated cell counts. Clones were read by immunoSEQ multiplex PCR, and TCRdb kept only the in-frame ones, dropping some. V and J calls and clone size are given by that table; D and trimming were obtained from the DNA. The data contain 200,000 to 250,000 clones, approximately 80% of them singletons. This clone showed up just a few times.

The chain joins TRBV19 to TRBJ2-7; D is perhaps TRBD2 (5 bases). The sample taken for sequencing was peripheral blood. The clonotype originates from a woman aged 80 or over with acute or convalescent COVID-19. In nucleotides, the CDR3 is TGTGCCAGTGGGGAGAACTCCTACGAGCAGTACTTC. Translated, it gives CASGENSYEQYF.